This T cell receptor beta chain was sequenced during a study of blood T cell repertoires in COVID-19. Profiling relied on immunoSEQ multiplex PCR, and the TCRdb table lists in-frame clones only, not all of them. The sample records 45,000 to 70,000 clones, approximately 80% being singletons. This CDR3 has 16 residues. Germline values: CDR1 SGHTA, CDR2 FQGNSA. J gave up 6 bases and V 5 bases, and 8 bases lay outside the gene matches. Sequencing was performed on peripheral blood. The sequence derives from a woman of 80 years or more with acute or convalescent COVID-19. The V gene is TRBV7-2, the J gene TRBJ2-2; TRBD2 matches at 11 bases. In DNA form, the CDR3 reads TGTGCCAGCAGCGCCTTAGCGGGGGGGCCGCCCGGGGAGCTGTTTTTT. Protein sequence: CASSALAGGPPGELFF.